A selection of T cell receptor beta chains follows, all from one sample in a study of spatial heterogeneity in lung cancer. One entry per CDR3 protein results from TCRdb running MiXCR on the 5' RACE reads. The sample includes roughly 120,000 distinct CDR3 sequences, more than 9% seen only once; the top ten take roughly 17%. The source material was PBMCs, sampled at follow-up. The receptors derive from a male donor with early-stage non-small cell lung cancer. Both conserved end residues are part of each CDR3. A D gene is named only where the DNA matches it firmly. Only some rows state a clone size, as once, few, many or a class for expanded clones.

. TRBJ1-1 . 14 TRBV5-1 CASSLADRSAEAFF TGCGCCAGCAGCTTGGCAGATCGAAGCGCTGAAGCTTTCTTT
. TRBJ1-2 . 14 TRBV9 CASSVGPRDYGYTF TGTGCCAGCAGCGTCGGACCTCGGGACTATGGCTACACCTTC
. TRBJ1-2 . 17 TRBV3-1 CASSHLLSERRRYGYTF TGTGCCAGCAGCCACCTTCTTTCGGAACGCAGGCGCTATGGCTACACCTTC
. TRBJ2-5 TRBD2 16 TRBV7-7 CASSLSLAGGSETQYF TGTGCTAGCAGTCTCTCCCTAGCGGGGGGGTCTGAGACCCAGTACTTC
. TRBJ2-5 TRBD2 18 TRBV7-3 CASSPNPLTSGGQETQYF TGTGCCAGCAGCCCCAACCCCTTGACTAGCGGGGGACAAGAGACCCAGTACTTC
many TRBJ2-1 . 12 TRBV20-1 CSGARKNNEQFF TGCAGTGGGGCTAGAAAGAACAATGAGCAGTTCTTC
many TRBJ2-7 . 13 TRBV7-9 CASSLGRAYEQYF TGTGCCAGCAGCTTAGGCAGGGCCTACGAGCAGTACTTC
. TRBJ1-6 . 17 TRBV9 CASSEKSSSSYNSPLHF TGTGCCAGCAGCGAGAAAAGCTCGAGCTCCTATAATTCACCCCTCCACTTT
. TRBJ1-1 . 15 TRBV12-3/TRBV12-4 CASSPWTPGSTEAFF TGTGCCAGCAGCCCCTGGACCCCTGGGAGCACTGAAGCTTTCTTT
. TRBJ2-5 . 16 TRBV7-7 CASSAHRGGLQETQYF TGTGCTAGCAGCGCCCACCGTGGAGGGCTACAAGAGACCCAGTACTTC
. TRBJ2-5 TRBD2 15 TRBV6-2/TRBV6-3 CASSLTSGWGTAQYF TGTGCCAGCAGCCTGACTAGCGGATGGGGGACGGCCCAGTACTTC
. TRBJ2-3 TRBD1 16 TRBV5-1 CASSLAATGGTDTQYF TGCGCCAGCAGCTTGGCCGCGACAGGGGGCACAGATACGCAGTATTTT
many TRBJ2-7 TRBD2 15 TRBV20-1 CSASSSGGGSYEQYF TGCAGTGCTAGCTCTAGCGGGGGAGGGTCCTACGAGCAGTACTTC
. TRBJ2-7 . 12 TRBV5-1 CASSLEGDMQYF TGCGCCAGCAGCTTGGAAGGGGACATGCAGTACTTC
. TRBJ2-7 . 15 TRBV30 CAWSVSSGEYYEQYF TGTGCCTGGAGTGTATCCTCAGGGGAATACTACGAGCAGTACTTC
many TRBJ2-1 . 14 TRBV6-1 CASSIIPGGNEQFF TGTGCCAGCAGTATTATACCCGGCGGCAATGAGCAGTTCTTC
many TRBJ2-2 TRBD1 16 TRBV5-1 CASSLMTGDGTGELFF TGCGCCAGCAGTCTTATGACAGGGGATGGCACCGGGGAGCTGTTTTTT
few TRBJ1-2 . 12 TRBV20-1 CSAKRGNYGYTF TGCAGTGCTAAGAGGGGAAACTATGGCTACACCTTC
. TRBJ2-7 . 14 TRBV20-1 CSARQRGGLHEQYF TGCAGTGCGAGACAACGAGGGGGGCTACACGAGCAGTACTTC
many TRBJ2-1 . 11 TRBV10-3 CASQATNEQFF TGTGCCAGCCAAGCAACCAATGAGCAGTTCTTC
many TRBJ2-5 TRBD2 18 TRBV7-2 CASSLDPGLAGVQETQYF TGTGCCAGCAGCTTAGATCCGGGACTAGCGGGGGTGCAAGAGACCCAGTACTTC
many TRBJ2-7 . 13 TRBV15 CATSRDTLGEQYF TGTGCCACCAGCAGAGATACGTTGGGGGAGCAGTACTTC
. TRBJ1-1 . 14 TRBV27 CASRLQILNTEAFF TGTGCCAGCAGATTACAGATACTGAACACTGAAGCTTTCTTT
many TRBJ2-2 . 14 TRBV29-1 CSVVIGMNTGELFF TGCAGCGTTGTTATTGGTATGAACACCGGGGAGCTGTTTTTT
few TRBJ2-4 . 15 TRBV4-1 CASSQDSGIGDIQYF TGCGCCAGCAGCCAAGATTCAGGGATTGGTGACATTCAGTACTTC
. TRBJ2-1 . 16 TRBV3-1 CASSLPLAPSYNEQFF TGTGCCAGCAGCCTTCCCCTAGCGCCCTCCTACAATGAGCAGTTCTTC
few TRBJ2-3 TRBD2 14 TRBV29-1 CSVEGTRSTDTQYF TGCAGCGTTGAGGGGACTAGAAGCACAGATACGCAGTATTTT
few TRBJ2-5 . 16 TRBV9 CASSVGGGNIQETQYF TGTGCCAGCAGCGTAGGGGGAGGTAATATCCAAGAGACCCAGTACTTC
few TRBJ1-4 . 14 TRBV15 CATSRERMLEKLFF TGTGCCACCAGCAGAGAGCGGATGCTTGAAAAACTGTTTTTT
many TRBJ1-3 . 14 TRBV6-5 CASVLQVHVDTIYF TGTGCCAGCGTCCTCCAGGTTCATGTCGACACCATATATTTT
many TRBJ2-7 . 15 TRBV6-5 CASSSSGRYSYEQYF TGTGCCAGCAGTTCCTCCGGACGTTACTCCTACGAGCAGTACTTC
. TRBJ2-7 . 15 TRBV12-3/TRBV12-4 CASSLIGLAPYEQYF TGTGCCAGCAGTTTAATAGGGCTAGCGCCCTACGAGCAGTACTTC
. TRBJ2-7 TRBD1 14 TRBV7-2 CASSFSGTAYEQYF TGTGCCAGCAGCTTCTCCGGGACAGCCTACGAGCAGTACTTC
few TRBJ1-5 . 14 TRBV5-1 CASSLGGIEQPQHF TGCGCCAGCAGCTTGGGAGGGATAGAGCAGCCCCAGCATTTT
. TRBJ2-1 . 10 TRBV29-1 CSVVYGSRFF TGCAGCGTTGTTTACGGCAGTCGGTTCTTC
once TRBJ2-5 . 15 TRBV6-1 CASRPYGVLEETQYF TGTGCCAGCAGACCCTACGGGGTTTTGGAAGAGACCCAGTACTTC
. TRBJ2-5 TRBD2 17 TRBV4-1 CASSQDRAAGGRETQYF TGCGCCAGCAGCCAAGATCGGGCAGCGGGGGGGCGAGAGACCCAGTACTTC
. TRBJ1-6 . 18 TRBV6-5 CASSYPAGQGLGNSPLHF TGTGCCAGCAGTTACCCCGCTGGGCAGGGGCTCGGCAATTCACCCCTCCACTTT
few TRBJ1-2 . 13 TRBV20-1 CIPGGTQNYGYTF TGCATACCTGGCGGGACACAAAACTATGGCTACACCTTC
many TRBJ1-5 . 17 TRBV7-2 CASSLVGRPYSNQPQHF TGTGCCAGCAGCTTAGTGGGCAGGCCTTATAGCAATCAGCCCCAGCATTTT
. TRBJ2-2 TRBD1 14 TRBV2 CASSGDRVSGELFF TGTGCCAGCAGTGGGGACAGGGTCTCCGGAGAGCTGTTTTTT
. TRBJ2-7 . 11 TRBV20-1 CSATENYEQYF TGCAGTGCTACGGAAAACTACGAGCAGTACTTC
. TRBJ2-5 TRBD2 16 TRBV4-2 CASSQGTSIGYKTQYF TGTGCCAGCAGCCAAGGGACTAGTATTGGGTATAAGACCCAGTACTTC
. TRBJ1-1 TRBD1 12 TRBV6-2/TRBV6-3 CASRRQGPEAFF TGTGCCAGCAGACGACAGGGGCCTGAAGCTTTCTTT
many TRBJ2-4 TRBD1 13 TRBV12-3/TRBV12-4 CASSPGQGNIQYF TGTGCCAGCAGTCCGGGACAGGGCAACATTCAGTACTTC
. TRBJ1-2 TRBD1 16 TRBV20-1 CSASDGGRQGAYGYTF TGCAGTGCTTCAGATGGAGGGAGACAGGGAGCCTATGGCTACACCTTC
many TRBJ1-1 . 15 TRBV18 CASSPLSVLQGVAFF TGTGCCAGCTCACCACTTTCGGTTCTCCAAGGTGTAGCTTTCTTT
few TRBJ1-1 . 12 TRBV7-6 CASSPGGAEAFF TGTGCCAGCAGCCCGGGAGGGGCTGAAGCTTTCTTT
many TRBJ1-4 . 19 TRBV7-2 CASSLGLVGGISPRAELFF TGTGCCAGCAGCCTAGGCTTAGTGGGGGGGATCTCACCTCGCGCGGAACTGTTTTTT
few TRBJ1-6 . 18 TRBV7-2 CASSPPPVGGRRNSPLHF TGTGCCAGCAGCCCCCCCCCCGTGGGGGGTCGGAGAAATTCACCCCTCCACTTT
. TRBJ1-4 TRBD1 16 TRBV20-1 CSARVAGQGAHEKLFF TGCAGTGCTAGAGTCGCGGGACAGGGGGCGCATGAAAAACTGTTTTTT
. TRBJ2-7 TRBD1 15 TRBV3-1 CASSRTGTGPYEQYF TGTGCCAGCAGCCGAACCGGGACAGGGCCCTACGAGCAGTACTTC
. TRBJ2-7 TRBD1 13 TRBV5-1 CASRYYRGREQYF TGCGCCAGCAGGTATTACAGGGGGCGCGAGCAGTACTTC
few TRBJ1-4 . 12 TRBV5-1 CASRATNEKLFF TGCGCCAGCAGGGCAACTAATGAAAAACTGTTTTTT
many TRBJ1-2 . 14 TRBV4-1 CASSREQGTYGYTF TGCGCCAGCAGCCGAGAACAAGGGACCTATGGCTACACCTTC
many TRBJ2-1 . 13 TRBV6-5 CASRLARNNEQFF TGTGCCAGCAGGCTAGCGAGGAACAATGAGCAGTTCTTC
many TRBJ1-1 . 14 TRBV10-3 CAIRLGMRNTEAFF TGTGCCATCAGGCTGGGGATGAGGAACACTGAAGCTTTCTTT
. TRBJ1-5 . 14 TRBV19 CASIEFLSNQPQHF TGTGCCAGTATAGAGTTCCTTAGCAATCAGCCCCAGCATTTT
. TRBJ2-7 . 15 TRBV16 CASSQSLRVKNEQYF TGTGCCAGCAGCCAATCGTTGCGGGTAAAGAACGAGCAGTACTTC